This TCR beta chain came from a study of blood T cells in healthy people across ages. This clonotype was recorded a few times. Its antigen is as yet unknown. Next came a second PCR, run for about 6 to 12 cycles, which used a sample-barcoded 5' primer along with a J-beta primer mix. Each cDNA molecule, via a template-switch adaptor with 12 random nucleotides, was tagged. Every sample gave at least 2.5 million paired-end reads containing CDR3. TCRdb processed the 5' RACE reads anew with MiXCR; each CDR3 protein has one entry. The sample carries some 640,000 distinct CDR3 sequences, approximately 50% recorded once. V was shortened by 4 bases and J by 7 bases, with 13 bases between the two germline ends. The length of the CDR3 is 13 residues. Germline assignment: CDR1 SQVTM and CDR2 ANQGSEA. Study-level findings and limits: Using unsorted PBMCs precluded a conclusive naive versus antigen-experienced comparison.

The sequenced sample was blood. This rearrangement joins TRBV29-1 to TRBJ1-4; tentatively, D is TRBD1 (5 bases). The receptor was isolated from a woman aged 60-70 years in good health. CDR3 amino acids: CSVAGQGTEKLFF. The CDR3 coding sequence is TGCAGCGTTGCCGGTCAGGGTACTGAAAAACTGTTTTTT.